This TCR beta chain was found in a study of response to subunit inactivated influenza vaccine. One entry per CDR3 protein, called by TCRdb with MiXCR from the RT-PCR reads. The sample yields some 800,000 distinct CDR3 sequences, around 20% seen once. Many counts were recorded for this clonotype. The CDR3 extends over 14 amino acids. The ends were cut back, 4 bases at V and 8 bases at J, with 14 bases in the middle. The sequenced sample was PBMCs from blood, obtained approximately 5 days after vaccination. The chain joins TRBV12-3 or TRBV12-4 to TRBJ1-4; D call uncertain. The receptor was derived from a man aged 45-60 years who received an inactivated influenza vaccine. DNA of the CDR3: TGTGCCAGCAGTTCATTAATAAGTGGGGAAAAACTGTTTTTT. Its translation: CASSSLISGEKLFF.